The clone carrying this TCR beta chain was detected a few times. Its antigen is unidentified. Samples came from axillary lymph nodes draining the breast cancer. TCRdb recomputed calls from the multiplex PCR reads with MiXCR, one row per CDR3 protein. This table holds around 150,000 distinct CDR3 sequences, 20% to 25% found once. This CDR3 is 14 amino acids long. The V gene's germline CDR1 is MNHNS and CDR2 SASEGT. Trimming took 9 bases from V and 3 from J, leaving 15 bases between them. The data were taken from a study of breast tumors, draining lymph nodes, adjacent tissues. Findings of the study overall: Tumor TCR diversity was below lymph nodes but above nontumor tissue. Tumor and nontumor repertoires were significantly more similar in luminal-like than in basal-like breast cancer. The lymph node origin of tumor T cells was framed as consistent with a hypothesis, not demonstrated. Findings are consistent with lymph node origin and intratumoral expansion of most tumor T cells.

The origin of this receptor is a female donor with breast cancer. Some clones in this sample may be carry-over from other donors' samples. The genes are TRBV6-1 and TRBJ2-1; TRBD2 might be the D (5 bases). The specimen sequenced was axillary lymph node tissue. The CDR3 DNA reads as TGTGCCAGTATATCGCCTGGAGGCTACAATGAGCAGTTCTTC. This encodes CASISPGGYNEQFF.